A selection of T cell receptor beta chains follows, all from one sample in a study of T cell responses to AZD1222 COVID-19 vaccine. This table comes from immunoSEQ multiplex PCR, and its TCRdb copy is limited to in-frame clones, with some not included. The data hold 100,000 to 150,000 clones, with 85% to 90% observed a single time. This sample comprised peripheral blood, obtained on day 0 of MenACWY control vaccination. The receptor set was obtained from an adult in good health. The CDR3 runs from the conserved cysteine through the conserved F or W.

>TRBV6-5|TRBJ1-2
CASRPDQGGYGYTF
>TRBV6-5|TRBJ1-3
CASSFSGGNTIYF
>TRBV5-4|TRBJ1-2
CASSPAATNYGYTF
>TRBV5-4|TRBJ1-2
CASSLQEGGYTF
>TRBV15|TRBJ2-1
CATSRDASGYGDEQFF
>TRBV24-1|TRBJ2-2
CATSGSSLGAGELFF
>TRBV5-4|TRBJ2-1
CASSLDLIAVSYNEQFF
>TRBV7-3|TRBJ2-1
CASSLRRGNEQFF
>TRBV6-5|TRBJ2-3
CASMEGLTDTQYF
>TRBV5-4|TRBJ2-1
CASSLESGSAHEQFF
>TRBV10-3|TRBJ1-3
CAIKITGTGNTIYF
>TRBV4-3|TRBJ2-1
CASSPGLAGDNEQFF
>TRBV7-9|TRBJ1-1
CASSLQGSTEAFF
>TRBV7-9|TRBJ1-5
CASSSGPSNQPQHF
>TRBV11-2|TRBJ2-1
CASSLELRASGSLGNEQFF
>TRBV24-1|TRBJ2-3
CATSDPGTGGTDTQYF
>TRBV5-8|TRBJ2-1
CASSSYNEQFF
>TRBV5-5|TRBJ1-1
CASSFSGVTEAFF